The T cell receptor (beta chain) described here comes from a study of blood T cell repertoires in COVID-19. Produced via immunoSEQ multiplex PCR; TCRdb's table is partial and in-frame only. Altogether some 50,000 clones are present, under 80% being singletons, with the ten largest covering roughly 5.3%. CDR1 is MNHEY and CDR2 is SVGAGI in the germline V gene. With 6 bases removed from V and 0 bases from J, the gap between germline ends came to 12 bases. This CDR3 has 14 amino acids. The sequencing input was peripheral blood. This receptor was taken from a human donor in a cohort sampled during active COVID-19. V usage is TRBV6-5 and J usage is TRBJ2-7, with D maybe TRBD1 (6 bases). CDR3 bases: TGTGCCAGCAGAGGACAGTGGAGCTCCTACGAGCAGTACTTC. Translating it yields CASRGQWSSYEQYF.